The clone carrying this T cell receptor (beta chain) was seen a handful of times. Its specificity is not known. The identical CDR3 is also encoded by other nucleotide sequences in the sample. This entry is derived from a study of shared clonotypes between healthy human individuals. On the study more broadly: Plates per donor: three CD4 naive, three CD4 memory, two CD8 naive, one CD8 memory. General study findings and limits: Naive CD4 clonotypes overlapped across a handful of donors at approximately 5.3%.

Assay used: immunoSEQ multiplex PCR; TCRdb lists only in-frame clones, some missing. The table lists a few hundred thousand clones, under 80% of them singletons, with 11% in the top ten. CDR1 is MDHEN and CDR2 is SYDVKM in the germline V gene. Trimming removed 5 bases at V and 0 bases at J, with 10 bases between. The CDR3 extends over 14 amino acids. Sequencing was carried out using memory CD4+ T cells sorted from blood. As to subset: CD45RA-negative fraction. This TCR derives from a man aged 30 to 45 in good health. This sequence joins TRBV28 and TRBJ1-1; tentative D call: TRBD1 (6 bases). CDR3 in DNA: TGTGCCAGCAGTCCAGGGGCTTTGAACACTGAAGCTTTCTTT. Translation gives CASSPGALNTEAFF.